This paragraph reports one TCR beta chain. Its antigen specificity is not known. It has no much larger one-base neighbor in the sample; base qualities were not kept. TCRbeta CDR3 regions were amplified from genomic DNA by means of the immunoSEQ Assay, a bias-controlled multiplex PCR. The authors processed their data as follows. The number of nucleated cells in each sample was estimated from the amplification of reference gene primers within the assay. Sequence reads were collapsed and filtered to measure the absolute abundance of every unique TCRbeta CDR3 rearrangement. Productive Simpson clonality was computed per sample as the square root of Simpson's diversity index over productive rearrangements. TCRdb took this table from immuneACCESS and kept in-frame rearrangements with V and J called. Such tables lack part of the clones; where checked against another copy, unresolved V genes explain under half of the gap, and the rest is unexplained. That table supplies the V and J calls and clone size; D and trimming were determined from the DNA. A total of about 320,000 clones appear in this sample, over 80% of them only once. About 8.9% of the sample is taken by the ten largest.

In the prospective study, participants were roughly 18 to 100 years old, resided in about two dozen geographic areas of the United States, and were enrolled through a virtual design. Cohort assignment in the prospective study relied on participant-reported clinical history from a screening survey and a study questionnaire. ImmuneRACE Cohort 3 recovered participants were defined by two consecutive negative NP/OP PCR tests, healthcare professional clearance, or symptom resolution. In the prospective study, whole blood, serum and a nasopharyngeal or oropharyngeal swab were collected from each participant by mobile phlebotomists. Over a roughly two-month period, participants in the prospective study had the option of providing additional blood draws and questionnaires. Blood samples from the prospective study were shipped frozen or at room temperature prior to DNA extraction. The sample originates from a study of blood T cell repertoires in COVID-19 (dated by TCRdb to the early 2020s). Context from the whole study: Collaborator samples came from the United States, Italy and Spain and covered acute and convalescent phases of COVID-19. The prospective study material was composed of cDNA or gDNA derived from T cells, B-cell-depleted T cells, or PBMCs. Subjects who had been exposed to COVID-19, were actively infected with it, or had recovered from it provided the deeply sampled blood TCRbeta repertoires that made up the dataset. The repertoires were released in a freely available public database meant as a resource for research on the immune response to SARS-CoV-2. Samples were obtained from the ongoing ImmuneRACE study (first 160 participants) and from over a thousand subjects provided by 6 global collaborators. A de-identified subject ID, COVID-19 status, age in years and sex were almost always included in the sample metadata. HLA class I and class II types, where available, came from metadata supplied by the sample provider rather than from assay-based typing. The paper's findings and limits, for the study overall: The amount of clinical and demographic metadata varied by source and participant and was provided uncurated.

V is pared back by 2 bases and J by 3 bases, with 7 bases lying between the germline termini. CDR1 and CDR2, looked up from the germline V gene, are MNHEY and SVGAGI. Counted from cysteine to phenylalanine, this CDR3 has 13 amino acids. The retained sequence is limited to the CDR3, 39 bases, with the frame set at the first base. The chain joins TRBV6-5 to TRBJ2-5, with a tentative D gene TRBD1 over 6 matching bases. The sequenced material came from PBMCs or T cells enriched from blood (not recorded which). This TCR was recovered from a woman aged 18-29 years who had recovered from COVID-19. In nucleotide form, the sequence is TGTGCCAGCAGTTACAGACAGGAAGAGACCCAGTACTTC. Its protein product is CASSYRQEETQYF.